This T cell receptor (beta chain) was obtained from a study of blood T cell repertoires in COVID-19. Study background: Samples came from the United States, Italy and Spain, spanning acute and convalescent COVID-19. PBMCs, B-cell-depleted T cells, or T cells provided the cDNA or gDNA that made up the material.

The CDR3 has 15 residues. Germline-derived CDR1 and CDR2 are SGHNT and YYREEE (reference sequence). Trimming cost V 4 bases and J 6 bases; bases outside gene matches: 7. Original analysis: Using reference gene primer amplification, nucleated cell counts were estimated. Data came from immunoSEQ multiplex PCR; TCRdb stores just in-frame clones and leaves some out. V, J and clone size reflect that table, while D and trimming were determined from the DNA. This repertoire shows around 200,000 clones, just under 90% found once; its top ten account for about 6%. This clonotype was obtained from a man between 60 and 75 years old who had recovered from COVID-19. The chain couples TRBV5-4 to TRBJ1-4; 9 nucleotides agree with TRBD1. The sequenced sample was peripheral blood. The CDR3 region is CASSITGGAYEKLFF. The CDR3 DNA reads as TGTGCCAGCAGCATTACAGGGGGCGCGTATGAAAAACTGTTTTTT.